The T cell receptor (beta chain) under discussion was sequenced for a study of blood T cells in healthy people across ages. This CDR3 spans 11 amino acids. With 2 bases removed from V and 10 bases from J, the gap between germline ends came to 8 bases. Broader study findings: Higher diversity and more naive CD4+ cells were features of long-lived donors, compared to aged donors. Roughly linear age-related decline in beta diversity appeared, significant by age 40.

Whenever a sample was processed, at least 6 million PBMCs were isolated. As regards this clonotype: Its antigen remains unidentified.

Alongside a J-beta primer mix, a sample-barcoded 5' primer served in a second PCR lasting about 7 to 11 cycles. One entry per CDR3 protein results from TCRdb running MiXCR on the 5' RACE reads. The profile shows about a million distinct CDR3 sequences, around 54% of them singletons. The chain joins TRBV12-3 or TRBV12-4 to TRBJ1-2; D may be TRBD1 (6 bases). The clonotype comes from a woman aged 60-70 years in good health. Sequenced material: blood. CDR3 DNA sequence: TGTGCCAGCAGTTTAAACAGGGTCTACACCTTC. Its protein is CASSLNRVYTF.